This T cell receptor beta chain was profiled in a study of neurological immune-mediated disorders. Sorted libraries used approximately 1 million CD4+ or CD8+ T cells. This clonotype was seen at least ten times. This CDR3 contains 15 residues. J gave up 5 bases and V 4 bases, and 7 bases lay outside the gene matches. Germline V lookup: CDR1 SGHNT, CDR2 YENEEA. Template-switch 5'RACE cDNA synthesis added a 10-nucleotide unique molecular identifier. TCRdb ran MiXCR on the 5' RACE reads and lists one entry per CDR3 protein. Of some 42,000 distinct CDR3 sequences in the sample, 11% were seen once. The sample taken for sequencing was CD4+ T cells from blood. The origin of this receptor is a woman in her 30s with HTLV-1-associated myelopathy (HAM/TSP). V usage is TRBV11-3 and J usage is TRBJ1-5, with TRBD1 matching over 8 bases. The CDR3 DNA reads as TGTGCCAGCAGCTCTAGGGACAGGAATTATCAGCCCCAGCATTTT. Translating it yields CASSSRDRNYQPQHF.